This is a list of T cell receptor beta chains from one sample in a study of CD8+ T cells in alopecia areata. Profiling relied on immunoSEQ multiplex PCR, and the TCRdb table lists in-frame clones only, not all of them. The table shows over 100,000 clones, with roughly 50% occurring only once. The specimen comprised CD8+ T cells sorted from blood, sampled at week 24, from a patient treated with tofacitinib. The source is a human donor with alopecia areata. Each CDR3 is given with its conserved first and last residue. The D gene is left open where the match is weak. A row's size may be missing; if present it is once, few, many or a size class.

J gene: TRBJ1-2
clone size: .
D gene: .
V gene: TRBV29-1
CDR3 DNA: TGCAGCGTTGTCTCTCCGGCGGGCGGCCCTAACTATGGCTACACCTTC
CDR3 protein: CSVVSPAGGPNYGYTF

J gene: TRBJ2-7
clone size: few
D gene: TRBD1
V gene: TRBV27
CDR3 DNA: TGTGCCAGCAGCCATGACAGGGCGAGAAACTCCTACGAGCAGTACTTC
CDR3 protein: CASSHDRARNSYEQYF

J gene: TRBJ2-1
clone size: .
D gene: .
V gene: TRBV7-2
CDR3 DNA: TGTGCCAGCAGCTTCGTCCCGGGACACAAAAAAGGTCACAATGAGCAGTTCTTC
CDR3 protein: CASSFVPGHKKGHNEQFF

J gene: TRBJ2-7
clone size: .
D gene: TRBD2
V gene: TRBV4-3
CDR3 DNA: TGCGCCAGCAGCCAAGATGCGCTAGCGGGGGGACCCTACGAGCAGTACTTC
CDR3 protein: CASSQDALAGGPYEQYF

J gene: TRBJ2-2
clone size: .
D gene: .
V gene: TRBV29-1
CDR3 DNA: TGCAGCGTTGTCACACCTAACACCGGGGAGCTGTTTTTT
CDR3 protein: CSVVTPNTGELFF

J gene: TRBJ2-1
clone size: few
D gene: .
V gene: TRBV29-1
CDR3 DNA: TGCAGCGTTGATGTCCAGGGGATTGAGAATGAGCAGTTCTTC
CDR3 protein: CSVDVQGIENEQFF

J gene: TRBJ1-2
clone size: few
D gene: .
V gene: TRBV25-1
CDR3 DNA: TGTGCCAGCAGTGAATATTCCCCGTGGGGCGCTTCGGGCTATGGCTACACCTTC
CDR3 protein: CASSEYSPWGASGYGYTF

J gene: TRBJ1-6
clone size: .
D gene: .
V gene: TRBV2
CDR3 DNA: TGTGCCAGCCGGGGCGGACTGGTCCCCCTCCACTTT
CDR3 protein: CASRGGLVPLHF

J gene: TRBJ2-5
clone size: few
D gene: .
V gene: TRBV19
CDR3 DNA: TGTGCCAGTAGTATTGGAATTTGGGGGTCAGAGACCCAGTACTTC
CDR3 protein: CASSIGIWGSETQYF

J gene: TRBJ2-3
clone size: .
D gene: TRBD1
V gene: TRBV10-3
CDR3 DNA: TGTGCCATCAGCCTGACAGGGCCCGACACAGATACGCAGTATTTT
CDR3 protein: CAISLTGPDTDTQYF

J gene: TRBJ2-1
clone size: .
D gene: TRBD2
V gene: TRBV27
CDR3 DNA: TGTGCCAGCAGCCCTAGCGGGGCCAAGGCTTATGAGCAGTTCTTC
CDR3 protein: CASSPSGAKAYEQFF

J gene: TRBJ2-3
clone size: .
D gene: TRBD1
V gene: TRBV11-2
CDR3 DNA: TGTGCCAGCAGCCCTTGGACAGGGTCGACAGATACGCAGTATTTT
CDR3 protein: CASSPWTGSTDTQYF

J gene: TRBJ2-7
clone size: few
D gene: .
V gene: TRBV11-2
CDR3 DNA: TGTGCCAGCAGCCCGATCGGCTACGGGCAGTACTTC
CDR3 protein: CASSPIGYGQYF